The rows below give T cell receptor beta chains drawn from one sample of a study of cytomegalovirus exposure and HLA in healthy donors. This table comes from immunoSEQ multiplex PCR, and its TCRdb copy is limited to in-frame clones, with some not included. The sample has 85,000 to 100,000 clones, 77% seen once. Sequenced sample: PBMCs. These receptors came from a man between 45 and 60 years old in good health and CMV-seropositive. Each CDR3 is given with its conserved first and last residue. Fields, in order: V gene, D gene, J gene, clone size, CDR3 protein, CDR3 DNA. The D gene is left open where the match is weak. Clone size is not always given. Where it is, it says once, few, many or a class for expanded clones.

>TRBV28|.|TRBJ1-1|.
CASSLRGIGTEAFF
TGTGCCAGCAGTTTAAGGGGGATCGGAACTGAAGCTTTCTTT
>TRBV11-3|TRBD2|TRBJ2-2|.
CASSYSGGNPTNTGELFF
TGTGCCAGCAGCTATAGCGGGGGGAACCCGACGAACACCGGGGAGCTGTTTTTT
>TRBV18|TRBD1|TRBJ1-5|.
CASSPGTGNQPQHF
TGTGCCAGCTCACCCGGGACAGGGAATCAGCCCCAGCATTTT
>TRBV7-9|.|TRBJ2-7|.
CASSRQASSYEQYF
TGTGCCAGCAGCAGACAGGCGAGCTCCTACGAGCAGTACTTC
>TRBV2|TRBD1|TRBJ1-3|.
CASSEWGQMSGNTIYF
TGTGCCAGCAGTGAATGGGGACAGATGTCTGGAAACACCATATATTTT
>TRBV21-1|.|TRBJ2-5|once
CASADSEETQYF
TGTGCCAGTGCGGACAGCGAAGAGACCCAGTACTTC
>TRBV30|TRBD2|TRBJ2-3|.
CAWSRLASTDTQYF
TGTGCCTGGAGCCGACTAGCCAGCACAGATACGCAGTATTTT
>TRBV13|TRBD2|TRBJ2-7|.
CASSPRGSGGLSSYEQYF
TGTGCCAGCAGCCCCCGAGGTAGCGGGGGACTCAGCTCCTACGAGCAGTACTTC
>TRBV30|.|TRBJ2-7|.
CAWSPQTGYEQYF
TGTGCCTGGAGTCCCCAAACGGGGTACGAGCAGTACTTC
>TRBV21-1|.|TRBJ2-5|.
CASRGTGGGDRHRETQYF
TGTGCCAGCAGAGGGACAGGGGGCGGGGATCGTCATCGAGAGACCCAGTACTTC
>TRBV5-1|TRBD2|TRBJ2-3|.
CASSLTSGGVADTQYF
TGCGCCAGCAGCTTGACTAGCGGGGGGGTCGCAGATACGCAGTATTTT
>TRBV7-2|.|TRBJ1-1|.
CASSRRRLTEAFF
TGTGCCAGCAGTCGACGGAGACTCACTGAAGCTTTCTTT
>TRBV2|.|TRBJ2-7|.
CASKRGSNEQYF
TGTGCCAGCAAAAGGGGAAGCAACGAGCAGTACTTC
>TRBV10-1|TRBD1|TRBJ2-7|.
CASSPGTGNGEQYF
TGCGCCAGCAGCCCCGGGACAGGGAATGGCGAGCAGTACTTC
>TRBV28|TRBD2|TRBJ2-1|.
CASSSGLAGGQQFF
TGTGCCAGCAGTTCGGGACTAGCGGGGGGGCAACAGTTCTTC
>TRBV27|.|TRBJ2-3|.
CASSLYQQGPDTQYF
TGTGCCAGCAGTTTATATCAACAGGGCCCAGATACGCAGTATTTT